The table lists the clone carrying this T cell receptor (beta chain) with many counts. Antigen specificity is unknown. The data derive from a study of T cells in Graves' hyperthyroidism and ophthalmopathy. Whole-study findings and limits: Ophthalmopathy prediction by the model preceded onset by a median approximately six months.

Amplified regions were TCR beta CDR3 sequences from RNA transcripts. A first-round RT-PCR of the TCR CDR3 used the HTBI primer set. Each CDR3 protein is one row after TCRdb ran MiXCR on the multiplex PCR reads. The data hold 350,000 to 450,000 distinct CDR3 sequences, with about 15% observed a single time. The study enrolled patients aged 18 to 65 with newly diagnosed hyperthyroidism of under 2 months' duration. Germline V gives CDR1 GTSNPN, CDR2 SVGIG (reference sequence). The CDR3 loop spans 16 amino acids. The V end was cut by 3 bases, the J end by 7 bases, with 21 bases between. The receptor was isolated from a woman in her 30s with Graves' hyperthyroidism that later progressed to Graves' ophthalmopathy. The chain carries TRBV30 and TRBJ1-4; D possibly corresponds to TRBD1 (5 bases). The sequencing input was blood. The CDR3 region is CAWSATAGREGEKLFF. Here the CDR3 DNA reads TGTGCCTGGAGCGCTACTGCGGGCAGGGAGGGTGAAAAACTGTTTTTT.